The clone carrying this T cell receptor beta chain was seen many times. What it binds is not known. The CDR3 extends 3 residues past the end of the read, so its final part is completed from the germline J gene. The CDR3 sequence is 14 residues long. Germline V gene sequence: CDR1 KGHSH, CDR2 LQKENI. Trimming took 5 bases from V and 8 from J, leaving 13 bases between them. These data are taken from a study of T cell clonality in common variable immunodeficiency. Study-wide points: Reportedly, TCR beta sequences from common variable immunodeficiency showed fewer deletions and N-nucleotide insertions.

Data came from immunoSEQ multiplex PCR; TCRdb stores just in-frame clones and leaves some out. Recorded here are 25,000 to 30,000 clones, none singletons. The specimen sequenced was peripheral blood mononuclear cells. The chain has TRBV18 and TRBJ1-6, with a tentative D call TRBD1 (5 bases). This TCR derives from a human donor with common variable immunodeficiency. CDR3 DNA, as far as it was read: TGTGCCAGCTCAGCGGAGGGGTACGATTCACCC. Protein product: CASSAEGYDSP. The CDR3, in full, reads CASSAEGYDSPLHF.